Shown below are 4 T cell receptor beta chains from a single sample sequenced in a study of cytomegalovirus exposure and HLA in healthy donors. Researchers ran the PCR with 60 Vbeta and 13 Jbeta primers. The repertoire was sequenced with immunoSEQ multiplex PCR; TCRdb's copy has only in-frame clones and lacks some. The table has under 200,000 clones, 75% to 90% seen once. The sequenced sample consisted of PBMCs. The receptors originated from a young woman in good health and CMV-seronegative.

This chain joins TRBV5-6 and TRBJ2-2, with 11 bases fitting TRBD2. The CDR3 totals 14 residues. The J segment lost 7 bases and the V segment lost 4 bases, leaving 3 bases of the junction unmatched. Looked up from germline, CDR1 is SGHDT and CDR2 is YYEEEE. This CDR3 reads CASSPLAGGGELFF. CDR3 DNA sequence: TGTGCCAGCAGCCCCCTAGCGGGAGGCGGGGAGCTGTTTTTT. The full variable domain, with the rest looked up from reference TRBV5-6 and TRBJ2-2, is DAGVTQSPTHLIKTRGQQVTLRCSPKSGHDTVSWYQQALGQGPQFIFQYYEEEERQRGNFPDRFSGHQFPNYSSELNVNALLLGDSALYLCASSPLAGGGELFFGEGSRLTVL.

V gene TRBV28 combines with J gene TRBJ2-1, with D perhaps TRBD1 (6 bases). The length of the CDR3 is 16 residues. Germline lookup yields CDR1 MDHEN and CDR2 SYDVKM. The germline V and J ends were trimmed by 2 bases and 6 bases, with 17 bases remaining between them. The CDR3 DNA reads TGTGCCAGCAGTTTAGTCGGACAGAGAACCAGCAATGAGCAGTTCTTC. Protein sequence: CASSLVGQRTSNEQFF.

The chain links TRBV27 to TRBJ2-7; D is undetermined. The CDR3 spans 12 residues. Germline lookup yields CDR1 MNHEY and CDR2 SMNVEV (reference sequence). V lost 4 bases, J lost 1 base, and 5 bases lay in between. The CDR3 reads CASSSQSYEQYF. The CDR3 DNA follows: TGTGCCAGCAGTTCTCAGTCCTACGAGCAGTACTTC.

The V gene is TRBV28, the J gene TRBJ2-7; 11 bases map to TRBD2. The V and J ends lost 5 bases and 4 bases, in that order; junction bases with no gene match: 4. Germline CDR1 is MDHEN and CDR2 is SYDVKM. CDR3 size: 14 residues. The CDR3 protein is CASSETSGIYEQYF. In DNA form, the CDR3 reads TGTGCCAGCAGTGAGACTAGCGGGATATACGAGCAGTACTTC.